Presented here are 11 T cell receptor beta chains from one specimen sequenced in a study of cytotoxic CD8 clonotypes in ibrutinib-treated CLL. Sequencing was performed with immunoSEQ multiplex PCR; in TCRdb, only in-frame clones are kept and a portion is missing. The sample has around 41,000 clones; roughly 72% are singletons. The source was PBMCs, collected at disease progression, from a patient treated with ibrutinib. The receptors come from a human donor with chronic lymphocytic leukemia.

The chain uses TRBV7-8 and TRBJ1-1; D gene unclear. Germline loops: CDR1 SGHVS, CDR2 FQNEAQ. The length of the CDR3 is 13 residues. V gave up 5 bases and J gave up 6 bases, with 13 bases separating them. The CDR3 spells CASSLGRPAEAFF. The CDR3 nucleotides are TGTGCCAGCAGCCTCGGCCGGCCAGCTGAAGCTTTCTTT.

V gene TRBV28 combines with J gene TRBJ2-3, with D perhaps TRBD1 (6 bases). Germline V gives CDR1 MDHEN, CDR2 SYDVKM. The CDR3 is 15 amino acids. V gave up 8 bases and J gave up 2 bases, with 17 bases separating them. The CDR3 region has the DNA TGTGCCAGCTTAGGCGGACAGAGATACACAGATACGCAGTATTTT. Translated: CASLGGQRYTDTQYF.

This clone was detected a few times. The chain is built from TRBV5-1 and TRBJ2-3, with D perhaps TRBD2 (5 bases). This CDR3 comprises 15 residues. Germline lookup yields CDR1 SGHRS and CDR2 YFSETQ. V was shortened by 0 bases and J by 0 bases, with 8 bases between the two germline ends. CDR3 nucleotide sequence: TGCGCCAGCAGCTTGGTCCCGGGGAGCACAGATACGCAGTATTTT. Protein: CASSLVPGSTDTQYF.

The chain couples TRBV5-8 to TRBJ2-1; the D gene is possibly TRBD2 (6 bases). Germline-derived CDR1 and CDR2 are SGHTS and YDEGEE. The V end was cut by 6 bases, the J end by 8 bases, with 21 bases between. The CDR3 length is 15 residues. CDR3 sequence (DNA): TGTGCCAGCACCCGGACGGGATGGGAGGTCTATGAGCAGTTCTTC. This encodes CASTRTGWEVYEQFF.

To note about this clone: A much more abundant neighbour one base away suggests this may be a read error. The chain employs TRBV25-1 and TRBJ2-5; possible D gene TRBD1, 6 bases. This CDR3 spans 16 amino acids. Looked up from germline, CDR1 is MGHDK and CDR2 is SYGVNS. The CDR3 region is CAISPPRSGDQETQYF. CDR3 DNA: TGTGCCATCAGTCCCCCCCGGTCAGGGGACCAAGAGACCCAGTACTTC.

The chain employs TRBV4-2 and TRBJ1-1; the D gene is possibly TRBD1 (6 bases). From germline, CDR1 is LGHNA and CDR2 YNFKEQ. This CDR3 has 15 residues. V was cut by 0 bases and J by 2 bases, with 10 bases left in between. The CDR3: CASSQDTGPNTEAFF. In nucleotides, the CDR3 is TGTGCCAGCAGCCAAGACACAGGGCCTAACACTGAAGCTTTCTTT.

Within the sample, this clone is large (0.1 to 1%). The chain employs TRBV19 and TRBJ2-1; 7 bases map to TRBD1. The junction had 6 bases not matched to a gene; V was cut back by 1 base and J by 6 bases. Germline assignment: CDR1 LNHDA and CDR2 SQIVND (reference sequence). CDR3 length equals 15 residues. CDR3 DNA sequence: TGTGCCAGTAGTATAGCGAACAGGGGCGCCAATGAGCAGTTCTTC. Residues: CASSIANRGANEQFF. The whole variable domain, filled in from reference TRBV19 and TRBJ2-1, reads DGGITQSPKYLFRKEGQNVTLSCEQNLNHDAMYWYRQDPGQGLRLIYYSQIVNDFQKGDIAEGYSVSREKKESFPLTVTSAQKNPTAFYLCASSIANRGANEQFFGPGTRLTVL.

The rearrangement joins TRBV7-8 to TRBJ2-5; no clear D. CDR1 is SGHVS, CDR2 FQNEAQ, per germline. The germline V and J ends were trimmed by 3 bases and 0 bases, with 2 bases remaining between them. The CDR3 totals 12 residues. CDR3 DNA: TGTGCCAGCAGCTTCGACCAAGAGACCCAGTACTTC. Its translation: CASSFDQETQYF. Supplemented by reference TRBV7-8 and TRBJ2-5, the full variable domain reads GAGVSQSPRYKVAKRGQDVALRCDPISGHVSLFWYQQALGQGPEFLTYFQNEAQLDKSGLPSDRFFAERPEGSVSTLKIQRTQQEDSAVYLCASSFDQETQYFGPGTRLLVL.

The chain combines TRBV6-5 with TRBJ1-1, with 8 bases aligning to TRBD1. The CDR3 has 14 amino acids. Trimming took 6 bases from V and 4 from J; bases not matched to a gene: 7. CDR1 and CDR2 from the germline V gene are MNHEY and SVGAGI. This CDR3 reads CASRRLGQGTEAFF. Here the CDR3 DNA reads TGTGCCAGCAGACGACTTGGACAGGGCACTGAAGCTTTCTTT.

The chain is built from TRBV6-1 and TRBJ2-5; D remains ambiguous. CDR3 size: 13 residues. Germline V gene data show CDR1 as MNHNS and CDR2 as SASEGT. V was shortened by 3 bases and J by 0 bases, with 5 bases between the two germline ends. CDR3 DNA: TGTGCCAGCAGTGAGATGTACCAAGAGACCCAGTACTTC. Translating gives CASSEMYQETQYF.

This clone is medium-sized. This chain connects TRBV4-1 to TRBJ2-5, with a possible D match to TRBD1 (6 bases). The CDR3 is 16 amino acids. V was cut by 1 base and J by 5 bases, with 17 bases left in between. Germline-derived CDR1 and CDR2 are MGHRA and YSYEKL. The CDR3 loop reads CASSQGEQGDWETQYF. CDR3 bases: TGCGCCAGCAGCCAAGGAGAACAGGGTGATTGGGAGACCCAGTACTTC.